This T cell receptor beta chain was identified in a study of T cell responses to AZD1222 COVID-19 vaccine. Study observations and caveats: Donors were mostly white British, more females; clonal diversity possibly underestimated. Dominant CD4 TCR responses targeted spike regions 160-218 and 743-854.

Here immunoSEQ multiplex PCR was the method, and the copy in TCRdb shows in-frame clones only, minus some. The sample carries 140,000 or so clones, roughly 92% recorded once. With 5 bases removed from V and 6 bases from J, the gap between germline ends came to 14 bases. This CDR3 is built from 13 residues. CDR1 and CDR2 (germline): MDHEN, SYDVKM. On this clone itself: The antigen is undetermined.

This receptor was taken from an adult in good health. This material consisted of peripheral blood, taken on day 0 of AZD1222 vaccination. The rearrangement links TRBV28 to TRBJ2-7; D unclear. The CDR3 spells CASSLRLPPEQYF. The CDR3 nucleotides are TGTGCCAGCAGTCTAAGGCTCCCCCCCGAGCAGTACTTC.